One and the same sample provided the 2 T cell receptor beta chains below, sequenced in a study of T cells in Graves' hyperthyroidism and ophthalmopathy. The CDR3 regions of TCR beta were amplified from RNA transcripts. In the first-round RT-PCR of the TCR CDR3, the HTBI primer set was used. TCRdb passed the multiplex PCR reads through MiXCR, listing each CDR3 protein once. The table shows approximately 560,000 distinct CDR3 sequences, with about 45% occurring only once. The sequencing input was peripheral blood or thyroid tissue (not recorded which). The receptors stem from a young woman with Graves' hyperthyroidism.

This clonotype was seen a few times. The DNA for the CDR3 is TGTGCCAGCAGCTTGGGGCGTGAGGGGTTTTCGCAAGAGACCCAGTACTTC. This encodes CASSLGREGFSQETQYF. The chain joins TRBV5-6 to TRBJ2-5; D may match TRBD1 or TRBD2 (5 bases each). The germline V and J ends were trimmed by 0 bases and 2 bases, with 17 bases remaining between them. The CDR3 spans 17 residues. The germline V gene has CDR1 SGHDT and CDR2 YYEEEE.

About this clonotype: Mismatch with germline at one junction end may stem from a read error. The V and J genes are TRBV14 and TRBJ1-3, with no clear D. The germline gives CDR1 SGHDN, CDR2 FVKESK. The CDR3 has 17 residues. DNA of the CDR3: TGTGCCAGCATCCAAGGCGGAGGGAGATCCTCTGGAAACACCATATATTTT. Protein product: CASIQGGGRSSGNTIYF. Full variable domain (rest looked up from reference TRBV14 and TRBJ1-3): EAGVTQFPSHSVIEKGQTVTLRCDPISGHDNLYWYRRVMGKEIKFLLHFVKESKQDESGMPNNRFLAERTGGTYSTLKVQPAELEDSGVYFCASIQGGGRSSGNTIYFGEGSWLTVV.